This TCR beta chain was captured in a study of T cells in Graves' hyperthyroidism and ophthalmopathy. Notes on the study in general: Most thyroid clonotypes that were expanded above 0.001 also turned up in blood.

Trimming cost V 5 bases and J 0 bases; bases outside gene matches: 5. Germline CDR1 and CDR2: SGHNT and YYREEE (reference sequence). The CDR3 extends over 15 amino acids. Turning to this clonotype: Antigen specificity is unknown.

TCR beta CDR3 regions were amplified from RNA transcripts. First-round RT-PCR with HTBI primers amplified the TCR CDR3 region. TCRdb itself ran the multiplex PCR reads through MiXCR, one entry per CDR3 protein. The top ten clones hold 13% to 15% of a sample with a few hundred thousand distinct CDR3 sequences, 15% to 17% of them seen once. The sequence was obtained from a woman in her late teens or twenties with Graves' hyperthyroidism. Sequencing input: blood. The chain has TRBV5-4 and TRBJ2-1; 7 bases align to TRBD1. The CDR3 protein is CASREGTDSYNEQFF. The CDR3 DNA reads TGTGCCAGCAGAGAAGGGACAGACTCCTACAATGAGCAGTTCTTC. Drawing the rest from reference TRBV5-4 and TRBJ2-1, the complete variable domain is ETGVTQSPTHLIKTRGQQVTLRCSSQSGHNTVSWYQQALGQGPQFIFQYYREEENGRGNFPPRFSGLQFPNYSSELNVNALELDDSALYLCASREGTDSYNEQFFGPGTRLTVL.